The 5 T cell receptor beta chains below come from one sample, sequenced in a study of regulatory T cells in long-lasting Graves disease. The time point is: persistent/refractory GD, antithyroid drugs over 5 years with positive TRAb. Generation of the TCR library employed RNA extracted from PBMCs. Arm-PCR of CDR3 regions and iRepertoire HTBI primers were used to build TCR beta libraries. From the multiplex PCR reads, TCRdb called clonotypes with MiXCR, one entry per CDR3 protein. The sample gives about 400,000 distinct CDR3 sequences, about a fifth of which show up once; roughly 20% is in the top ten. The sequencing here drew on peripheral blood mononuclear cells (PBMCs), taken when the disease was refractory, from a patient treated with antithyroid drugs. The receptors shown here come from a female donor with Graves disease.

The rearrangement uses TRBV6-5 and TRBJ2-5, with D possibly TRBD2 on 5 matching bases. Trimming cost V 2 bases and J 4 bases, with 11 bases left between them. The CDR3 is made up of 14 amino acids. Per the germline V gene, CDR1 is MNHEY and CDR2 is SVGAGI. Here the CDR3 DNA reads TGTGCCAGCAGTTACGGGAGCAGAGCAGAGACCCAGTACTTC. Protein: CASSYGSRAETQYF.

This clonotype showed up many times. CDR3 DNA sequence: TGTGCCAGCAGCTTAAAGGCAGGGAGGGACCAAGAGACCCAGTACTTC. Translating gives CASSLKAGRDQETQYF. The chain carries TRBV11-2 and TRBJ2-5, with 7 bases aligning to TRBD2. The ends lost 2 bases at V and 0 bases at J; junction bases unmatched: 6. Germline CDR1 and CDR2: SGHAT and FQNNGV. This CDR3 region has 16 residues.

This clonotype was picked up many times. This chain uses TRBV7-8 with TRBJ1-5, with 9 bases identical to TRBD1. The CDR3 extends over 15 amino acids. The germline CDR1 and CDR2 sequences are SGHVS and FQNEAQ. Unmatched junction bases numbered 8, after V lost 5 bases and J lost 6 bases. The CDR3 DNA is TGTGCCAGCAGCAGCGTACAGGGGGCGAGTCAGCCCCAGCATTTT. Its protein is CASSSVQGASQPQHF.

The chain is built from TRBV29-1 and TRBJ2-2; TRBD1 matches at 9 bases. There are 12 residues in the CDR3. Trimming took 7 bases from V and 7 from J; bases not matched to a gene: 4. Germline V gene sequence: CDR1 SQVTM, CDR2 ANQGSEA. The CDR3 DNA reads TGCAGCGCCGGACAGGGGATCGGGGAGCTGTTTTTT. Protein product: CSAGQGIGELFF.

This clonotype has a count of ten or more. The chain is built from TRBV7-2 and TRBJ2-4; D perhaps matches TRBD1 (6 bases). The CDR3 has 17 amino acids. Between the trimmed V and J ends, which lost 1 base and 7 bases, there was a span of 20 bases. Germline V gene data show CDR1 as SGHTA and CDR2 as FQGNSA. The CDR3 sequence is CASSLVPSTGPPNIQYF. CDR3 DNA sequence: TGTGCCAGCAGCTTAGTTCCGTCGACAGGACCTCCGAACATTCAGTACTTC.